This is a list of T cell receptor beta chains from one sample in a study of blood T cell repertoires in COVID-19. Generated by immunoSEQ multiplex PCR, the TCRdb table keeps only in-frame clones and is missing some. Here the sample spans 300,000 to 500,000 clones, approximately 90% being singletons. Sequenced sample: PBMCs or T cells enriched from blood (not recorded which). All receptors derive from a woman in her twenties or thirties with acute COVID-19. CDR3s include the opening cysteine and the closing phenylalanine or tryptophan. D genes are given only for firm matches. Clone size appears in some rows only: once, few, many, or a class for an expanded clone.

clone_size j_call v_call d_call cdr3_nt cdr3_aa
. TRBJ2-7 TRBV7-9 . TGTGCCAGCAGCCGTCCGGGACACCTCTCCTACGAGCAGTACTTC CASSRPGHLSYEQYF
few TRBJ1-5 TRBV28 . TGTGCCAGCAGTTTATGGTCGGCGGGGAATCAGCCCCAGCATTTT CASSLWSAGNQPQHF
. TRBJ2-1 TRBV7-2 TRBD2 TGTGCCAGCAGCCAGACCGGACTAGCGGGGGGAAATGAGCAGTTCTTC CASSQTGLAGGNEQFF
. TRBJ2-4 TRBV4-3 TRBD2 TGCGCCAGCAGCCCCCGACTTGCTAGCGGGGGGTCCCTAGCCAAAAACATTCAGTACTTC CASSPRLASGGSLAKNIQYF
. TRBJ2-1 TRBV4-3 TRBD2 TGCGCCAGCAGCCAGGGGACTAGCGGGGGGAAAGGCAATGAGCAGTTCTTC CASSQGTSGGKGNEQFF
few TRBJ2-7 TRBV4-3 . TGCGCCAGCAGCCAGGCGGCCACCTCCTACGAGCAGTACTTC CASSQAATSYEQYF
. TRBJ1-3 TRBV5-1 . TGCGCCAGCAGCTTTAGTCCCCGACAAGGCTCTGGAAACACCATATATTTT CASSFSPRQGSGNTIYF
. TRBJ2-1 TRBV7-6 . TGTGCCAGCAGCTTATATACAGGGGGGGTGCTCGATGAGCAGTTCTTC CASSLYTGGVLDEQFF
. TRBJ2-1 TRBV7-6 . TGTGCCAGCAGCTCATCAGGTTCTGGGTTGTACAATGAGCAGTTCTTC CASSSSGSGLYNEQFF
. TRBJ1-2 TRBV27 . TGTGCCAGCAGTTTGGTAGGGGGTTTAGGCGGCTACACCTTC CASSLVGGLGGYTF
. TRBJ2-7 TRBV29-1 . TGCAGCGTTTACAGGGTGCCTAAAGAGCAGTACTTC CSVYRVPKEQYF
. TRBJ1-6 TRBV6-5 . TGTGCCAGCAGGATCTCTATGATGGATTCACCCCTCCACTTT CASRISMMDSPLHF
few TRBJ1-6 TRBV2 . TGTGCCAGCAGTGCTCAGGGCCCGAACCTAAATTCACCCCTCCACTTT CASSAQGPNLNSPLHF
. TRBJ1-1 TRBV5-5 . TGTGCCAGCAGCTTGGCCGCGATGGTAGGGAGGAACACTGAAGCTTTCTTT CASSLAAMVGRNTEAFF
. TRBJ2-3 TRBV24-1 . TGTGCCACCAGTGACTGGGACACAGACACAGATACGCAGTATTTT CATSDWDTDTDTQYF
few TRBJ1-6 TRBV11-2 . TGTGCCAGCAGCTCGGGTGGGAATTCACCCCTCCACTTT CASSSGGNSPLHF
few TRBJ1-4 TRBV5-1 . TGCGCCAGCAGTCAAACCTCAGGGGCAAATGAAAAACTGTTTTTT CASSQTSGANEKLFF
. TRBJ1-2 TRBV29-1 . TGCAGCGTTGATGGCAGGGGCGGGGGGTATGGCTACACCTTC CSVDGRGGGYGYTF
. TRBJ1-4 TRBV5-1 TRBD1 TGCGCCAGCAGCCCGCGTTTGGGACAGGGGAGTGAAAAACTGTTTTTT CASSPRLGQGSEKLFF
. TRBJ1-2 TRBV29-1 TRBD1 TGCAGCGTGGGGACAGGGGAGGGCTACACCTTC CSVGTGEGYTF
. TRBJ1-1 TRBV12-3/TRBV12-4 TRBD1 TGTGCCAGCAGCTACCGGGACAGCTATGCGTCTTTCTTT CASSYRDSYASFF